Given below is one TCR beta chain in context. No antigen is known for it. Germline trimming cut 5 bases from V and 4 bases from J; bases unmatched to any gene: 12. The germline V gene encodes CDR1 MDHEN and CDR2 SYDVKM. The CDR3 runs 16 residues. Some clones are missing from TCRdb's copy, which holds only in-frame ones; the method was immunoSEQ multiplex PCR. The sample shows 27,000 or so clones, almost 96% of them seen only once. This sample is part of a study of T cell clonotyping in hematopoietic cell transplantation. Findings and limits, study-wide: Few recipient clonotypes overlapped donors; over 97% were de novo at given depth. After transplant, recipient diversity fell while pathologically expanded clonotypes grew through day 180.

Material: peripheral blood mononuclear cells. The chain is built from TRBV28 and TRBJ1-2; 8 nucleotides align to TRBD1. The sequence was obtained from a man aged 45 to 65 in good health. Some clones in this sample may be carry-over from other donors' samples. For the CDR3, the DNA is TGTGCCAGCAGTCTGACCGGGGTGACAGGGGTCTATGGCTACACCTTC. Translation gives CASSLTGVTGVYGYTF.